The entry below describes one TCR beta chain. This sample stems from a study of T cell responses to AZD1222 COVID-19 vaccine. Germline V gene sequence: CDR1 SNHLY, CDR2 FYNNEI. This CDR3 has 13 residues. Trimming stripped 6 bases from V and 4 bases from J, with 12 bases between. Sequenced by immunoSEQ multiplex PCR; TCRdb stores in-frame clones only, minus some. Among about 94,000 clones, about 90% were seen once, and the ten largest hold almost 8.5%. This specimen was peripheral blood, taken on day 0 of AZD1222 vaccination. The clonotype comes from an adult in good health. This sequence joins TRBV2 and TRBJ1-1; D is unclear. CDR3 amino acids: CASRDRGRTEAFF. In DNA, the CDR3 is TGTGCCAGCAGGGATCGTGGACGCACTGAAGCTTTCTTT.